A single sample is the source of the 3 T cell receptor beta chains below, sequenced in a study of cytomegalovirus exposure and HLA in healthy donors. PCR used 60 Vbeta primers and 13 Jbeta primers. Here immunoSEQ multiplex PCR was the method, and the copy in TCRdb shows in-frame clones only, minus some. The sample lists about 200,000 clones; roughly 13% were seen once. Sequencing was done on a sample of PBMCs. Every receptor here comes from a man in his forties or fifties in good health and CMV-seropositive.

This clone was counted only a few times. The rearrangement links TRBV10-3 to TRBJ2-7; D is unresolved. The germline V and J ends were trimmed by 4 bases and 1 base, with 8 bases remaining between them. The germline V gene has CDR1 ENHRY and CDR2 SYGVKD. This CDR3 spans 13 amino acids. In DNA form, the CDR3 reads TGTGCCATCAGTGTGCAGGAATCCTACGAGCAGTACTTC. Residues: CAISVQESYEQYF.

This clone was seen a handful of times. The rearrangement joins TRBV2 to TRBJ1-1; the D gene is possibly TRBD1 (6 bases). V dropped 7 bases and J dropped 2 bases, with 11 bases sitting between them. Germline loops: CDR1 SNHLY, CDR2 FYNNEI. The CDR3 length is 13 residues. The DNA of the CDR3 is TGTGCCAGCAACAGGGACCTCAACACTGAAGCTTTCTTT. Its translation is CASNRDLNTEAFF.

The CDR3 here is CASSLDIREQFF. In DNA, the CDR3 is TGTGCCAGCAGCTTAGATATTCGTGAGCAGTTCTTC. The chain is built from TRBV11-3 and TRBJ2-1; D ambiguous. CDR1 is SGHNT and CDR2 is YENEEA in the germline V gene. The CDR3 loop spans 12 amino acids. Trimming removed 0 bases from V and 9 bases from J, with 6 bases in between. Drawing the rest from reference TRBV11-3 and TRBJ2-1, the complete variable domain is EAGVVQSPRYKIIEKKQPVAFWCNPISGHNTLYWYLQNLGQGPELLIRYENEEAVDDSQLPKDRFSAERLKGVDSTLKIQPAELGDSAVYLCASSLDIREQFFGPGTRLTVL.